This T cell receptor (delta chain) appears in the sequencing data of a study of delta chains in infants with herpesvirus infections. Study-wide context: Ugandan infants were followed prospectively from birth through primary CMV infection.

V shed 3 bases, J shed 0 bases, and the junction held 13 bases outside the gene matches. This CDR3 contains 19 residues. Germline CDR1 is GEAIGNYY and CDR2 is EKD. The study, taken as a whole, reports: The public clonotype might exist undetected in CMV-uninfected infants. Public-clonotype frequency seemingly fell with older age at infection. The public Vdelta1 clonotype appeared in 4 of 18 CMV-infected infants.

TCR cDNA was made from PBMC RNA with gamma- and delta-chain-specific primers. TCRdb re-called the RT-PCR reads through CATT. The sample holds some 1,600 delta-chain clones, 28% seen once. As concerns this clone: The antigen is undetermined.

The input for sequencing was peripheral blood, taken at time point 3 of longitudinal follow-up. The chain carries TRDV2 and TRDJ1, with 12 positions matching TRDD3. The receptor was derived from a human donor who was a Ugandan infant, either HIV-exposed or HIV-unexposed (not recorded which). The CDR3 nucleotides read TGTGCCTGTGACCCTTTACTGGGGGATACACTCCCCTACACCGATAAACTCATCTTT. The encoded protein is CACDPLLGDTLPYTDKLIF.